A selection of T cell receptor beta chains follows, all from one sample in a study of metastatic and nonmetastatic thyroid tumors. TCRdb recomputed clones from the PCR reads via MiXCR. The sample has around 89,000 clones, more than 12% seen once; the top ten hold 3.6%. The sequencing input was blood. The source of these receptors is a female donor with papillary thyroid cancer or a benign thyroid nodule (not recorded which). Some clones in this sample may be carry-over from other donors' samples. CDR3s include the opening cysteine and the closing phenylalanine or tryptophan. D genes are given only for firm matches. Clone size is given for some rows only: seen once, a few or many times, or a class if the clone is expanded.

clone size	D gene	V gene	J gene	CDR3 DNA	CDR3 protein
many	NA	TRBV2	TRBJ2-3	TGTGCCAGCAGTAGGGACCCCGGGGACGGGTATACGCAGTATTTT	CASSRDPGDGYTQYF
many	NA	TRBV6-2/TRBV6-3	TRBJ2-3	TGTGCCAGCAGTTACTGGGCTAGCACAGATACGCAGTATTTT	CASSYWASTDTQYF
NA	NA	TRBV6-2/TRBV6-3	TRBJ2-7	TGTGCCAGCAGATTGGGAACCACCGAGCAGTACTTC	CASRLGTTEQYF
many	NA	TRBV7-9	TRBJ2-7	TGTGCCAGCAGCCTTGGGAGCTACGAGCAGTACTTC	CASSLGSYEQYF
many	NA	TRBV10-3	TRBJ1-2	TGTGCCATCAGTGAGTCCGGCAGCTATGGCTACACCTTC	CAISESGSYGYTF
few	NA	TRBV25-1	TRBJ2-2	TGTGCCAGCCGCGTCAGGGGGGGGTGGACCGGGGAGCTGTTTTTT	CASRVRGGWTGELFF
many	NA	TRBV20-1	TRBJ2-1	TGCAGTGCTAGGGTGCCAGGGAGCTCCTACAATGAGCAGTTCTTC	CSARVPGSSYNEQFF
many	NA	TRBV13	TRBJ2-3	TGTGCCAGCAGCTTAAGTACGCAGTATTTT	CASSLSTQYF
many	TRBD1	TRBV12-3/TRBV12-4	TRBJ1-6	TGTGCCAGCAGCACTACGACAGGGGAGGTTTATTCACCCCTCCACTTT	CASSTTTGEVYSPLHF
NA	TRBD2	TRBV20-1	TRBJ2-7	TGCAGTGCCAACCGGGACTACAATGCTCAGTACTTC	CSANRDYNAQYF
NA	NA	TRBV30	TRBJ2-6	TGTGCCTGGGGCGGCAACTCTGGGGCCAACGTCCTGACTTTC	CAWGGNSGANVLTF
many	NA	TRBV19	TRBJ1-1	TGTGCCAGTAGTACGGGGAACACTGAAGCTTTCTTT	CASSTGNTEAFF
many	TRBD1	TRBV11-1	TRBJ2-1	TGTGCCAGCAGCTTAGAGTTGGACAGGGGGCCCTACAATGAGCAGTTCTTC	CASSLELDRGPYNEQFF
many	NA	TRBV19	TRBJ1-1	TGTGCCAGTAGTATCTTTGGGGACGGCATCATGAACACTGAAGCTTTCTTT	CASSIFGDGIMNTEAFF
few	NA	TRBV7-9	TRBJ1-1	TGTGCCAGCAGCCTCCCTGACGGGAGGGCTTTCTTT	CASSLPDGRAFF
many	NA	TRBV27	TRBJ1-5	TGTGCCAGCAGTTTATCGTTCGGGGATTTCTGGAATCAGCCCCAGCATTTT	CASSLSFGDFWNQPQHF
few	NA	TRBV4-2	TRBJ2-3	TGTGCCAGCAGCGAAAGAGCCCAGTCCCGCACAGATACGCAGTATTTT	CASSERAQSRTDTQYF
many	TRBD2	TRBV28	TRBJ2-1	TGTGCCAGCAGCCACCTCGGGGGGAATGAGCAGTTCTTC	CASSHLGGNEQFF
many	NA	TRBV6-1	TRBJ2-7	TGTGCCAGCAGTTGGGGCGGGACGGGACCCTACGAGCAGTACTTC	CASSWGGTGPYEQYF
many	TRBD2	TRBV6-4	TRBJ2-3	TGTGCCAGCAGTGAGACTAGCGGGGGGGCCGCAGATACGCAGTATTTT	CASSETSGGAADTQYF
many	TRBD1	TRBV15	TRBJ2-7	TGTGCCACCAGCCGGGACAGGGGCTCCTACGAGCAGTACTTC	CATSRDRGSYEQYF
few	NA	TRBV5-4	TRBJ1-5	TGTGCCAGCAGCCCCGGGTTAGGCAATCAGCCCCAGCATTTT	CASSPGLGNQPQHF
few	NA	TRBV6-5	TRBJ2-7	TGTTCCAGCAGTTACACCTACTGTGCAGGGCCCTACGAGCAGTACTTC	CSSSYTYCAGPYEQYF
few	NA	TRBV19	TRBJ2-7	TGTGCCAGTGAGACTGACTACGAGCAGTACTTC	CASETDYEQYF
many	NA	TRBV10-3	TRBJ1-6	TGTGCCATCACTTCAGGGCATTCACCCCTCCACTTT	CAITSGHSPLHF
many	TRBD2	TRBV24-1	TRBJ2-5	TGTGCCACCAGTGAGCGGGGGTCAGAGACCCAGTACTTC	CATSERGSETQYF
many	NA	TRBV7-8	TRBJ2-5	TGTGCCAGCAGCTTAGCGAAAGAGACCCAGTACTTC	CASSLAKETQYF
many	NA	TRBV19	TRBJ2-3	TGTGCCAGTAGTATCTACGCGCGGGGCCTATCCACAGATACGCAGTATTTT	CASSIYARGLSTDTQYF
many	NA	TRBV7-3	TRBJ2-7	TGTGCCAGCAGCAAGGACGGGAACTACGAGCAGTACTTC	CASSKDGNYEQYF
many	NA	TRBV10-3	TRBJ1-5	TGTGGCACGGGCTGGGCCTTAGATCAGCCCCAGCATTTT	CGTGWALDQPQHF
few	NA	TRBV5-6	TRBJ1-2	TGTGCCAGCACCCCAGACTTGACAGGAAACTATGGCTACACCTTC	CASTPDLTGNYGYTF
once	TRBD1	TRBV10-3	TRBJ1-2	TGTGCCATCAGTGACCGACCGTTCGACAGGGGGCATCGTTACGGCTATGGCTACACCTTC	CAISDRPFDRGHRYGYGYTF
many	NA	TRBV20-1	TRBJ2-7	TGCAGTGCTAGAGATGCGACAGAGCAGTACTTC	CSARDATEQYF
many	TRBD1	TRBV6-1	TRBJ1-1	TGTGCCAGCAGGGACAGGTCGAACACTGAAGCTTTCTTT	CASRDRSNTEAFF
once	TRBD2	TRBV5-1	TRBJ2-3	TGCGCCAGCAGCTTAGTGGGACTAGCGGGGGGCACAGATACGCGGTATTTT	CASSLVGLAGGTDTRYF
many	NA	TRBV29-1	TRBJ1-1	TGCAGCGTTGTAGGACCTAACACTGAAGCTTTCTTT	CSVVGPNTEAFF
many	NA	TRBV28	TRBJ2-1	TGTGCCAGCAGCCATCACCAAGAGGGGGTGAATGAGCAGTTCTTC	CASSHHQEGVNEQFF
NA	NA	TRBV20-1	TRBJ1-2	TGCAGTGCCCAGAACGGGGCAGCCAACTATGGCTACACCTTC	CSAQNGAANYGYTF
many	NA	TRBV19	TRBJ1-1	TGTGCCAGTAGTAATCCGGGGCTGAACACTGAAGCTTTCTTT	CASSNPGLNTEAFF
many	TRBD1	TRBV20-1	TRBJ2-1	TGCAGTGAGGCGGGACAGGGATTTAATGAGCAGTTCTTC	CSEAGQGFNEQFF
many	TRBD1	TRBV20-1	TRBJ1-1	TGCAGTGCTAGGGGGGACAGGGGGGCTCCTGAAGCTTTCTTT	CSARGDRGAPEAFF
NA	NA	TRBV5-1	TRBJ2-3	TGCGCCAGCAGCTTGGGGGACCTAGCTGGCACAGATACGCAGTATTTT	CASSLGDLAGTDTQYF
NA	NA	TRBV20-1	TRBJ2-5	TGCAGTGCTAGTTGGCGCTACCAAGAGACCCAGTACTTC	CSASWRYQETQYF
few	NA	TRBV6-1	TRBJ1-2	TGTGCCACCCGGATACAGGTGAAGCATGGCTACACCTTC	CATRIQVKHGYTF
NA	NA	TRBV20-1	TRBJ1-6	TGCAGTTCCCCGGGGAATAGCTCCTATAATTCACCCCTCCACTTT	CSSPGNSSYNSPLHF